There are many counts of the clone carrying this TCR beta chain. Its antigen is currently unknown. These data belong to a study of T cells after yellow fever vaccination. Broader study findings: Weaker overall, the secondary response nonetheless peaked faster (day 5 versus 15). There was a small share of clonotypes that showed up in both the CD4 and CD8 compartments. Researchers cautioned that FACS-sorted repertoires could harbor abundant clonotypes contaminating from the bulk population.

In making TCR cDNA, 5'RACE template switching added a universal primer site and UMIs to it. TCRdb processed the 5' RACE reads anew with MiXCR; each CDR3 protein has one entry. The sample lists roughly 150,000 distinct CDR3 sequences, 6% to 7.5% occurring once. The CDR3 length is 17 residues. CDR1 is LGHNA, CDR2 YSLEER, per germline. With V trimmed by 1 base and J by 2 bases, 4 bases remained unmatched. The material was CD4+ T cells sorted from PBMCs, obtained 4 to 5 days after the first yellow fever vaccination. The chain recombines TRBV4-3 with TRBJ2-5; TRBD2 matches 13 bases. The TCR was taken from a young man who received the YFV17D yellow fever vaccine. In DNA form, the CDR3 reads TGCGCCAGCAGCCAAGCGACTAGCGGGGGGCCGCAAGAGACCCAGTACTTC. This sequence encodes CASSQATSGGPQETQYF.